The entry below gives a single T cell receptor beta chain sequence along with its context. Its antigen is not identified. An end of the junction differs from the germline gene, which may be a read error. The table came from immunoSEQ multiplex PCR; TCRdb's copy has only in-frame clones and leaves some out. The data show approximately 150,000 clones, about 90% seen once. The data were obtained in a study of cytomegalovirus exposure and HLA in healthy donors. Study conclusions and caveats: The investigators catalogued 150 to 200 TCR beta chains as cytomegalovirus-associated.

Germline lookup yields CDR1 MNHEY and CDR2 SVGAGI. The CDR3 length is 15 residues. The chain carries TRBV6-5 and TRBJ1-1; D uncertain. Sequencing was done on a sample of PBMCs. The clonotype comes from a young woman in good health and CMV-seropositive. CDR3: CASSTRQGRNAEAFF. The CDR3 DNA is TGTGCCAGCAGTACCCGACAAGGTCGGAACGCTGAAGCTTTCTTT.